This paragraph covers one T cell receptor beta chain sequence. The target antigen is unknown. This entry comes from a study of cytomegalovirus exposure and HLA in healthy donors. The PCR made use of 60 Vbeta and 13 Jbeta primers. Profiling relied on immunoSEQ multiplex PCR, and the TCRdb table lists in-frame clones only, not all of them. Among about 98,000 clones listed, less than 90% were seen once. The germline gives CDR1 SNHLY, CDR2 FYNNEI. There are 12 residues in the CDR3. The V end was cut by 3 bases, the J end by 14 bases, with 15 bases between. Points from the study as a whole: TRBV6-2, TRBV6-3 and some other V segments were excluded as indistinguishable. A later analysis showed that HLA-associated TCR beta chains had undergone more clonal expansion than equally common others.

The specimen sequenced was PBMCs. J is TRBJ2-3 and V is TRBV2, with a weak D call TRBD2 (7 bases). The receptor was isolated from a man aged 40-55 years in good health and CMV-seronegative. CDR3 nucleotide sequence: TGTGCCAGCAGTGAGAGGGGGGGCGTTGGGTATTTT. Translation: CASSERGGVGYF.